The 10 T cell receptor beta chains listed next were all sequenced from one sample in a study of blood T cell repertoires in COVID-19. Here immunoSEQ multiplex PCR was the method, and the copy in TCRdb shows in-frame clones only, minus some. In the table there are more than 150,000 clones, 90% to 95% of which are singletons. Sequencing was carried out using peripheral blood. These receptors were collected from a man between 45 and 60 years old with acute or convalescent COVID-19.

This chain uses TRBV28 with TRBJ2-4; TRBD2 matches 7 bases. Germline V lookup: CDR1 MDHEN, CDR2 SYDVKM. The CDR3 has 15 amino acids. After removal of 5 bases from V and 0 bases from J, the junction contained 4 bases not matched to a gene. The CDR3 protein is CASSPSGGAKNIQYF. The CDR3 region has the DNA TGTGCCAGCAGTCCCTCGGGGGGAGCCAAAAACATTCAGTACTTC. Complete variable domain (other parts from reference TRBV28 and TRBJ2-4): DVKVTQSSRYLVKRTGEKVFLECVQDMDHENMFWYRQDPGLGLRLIYFSYDVKMKEKGDIPEGYSVSREKKERFSLILESASTNQTSMYLCASSPSGGAKNIQYFGAGTRLSVL.

This chain connects TRBV11-2 to TRBJ2-7, with D hard to call. This CDR3 is 17 amino acids long. The germline gives CDR1 SGHAT, CDR2 FQNNGV. V dropped 2 bases and J dropped 0 bases, with 17 bases sitting between them. This CDR3 reads CASSLNFVVSSSYEQYV. The CDR3 DNA is TGTGCCAGCAGCTTAAATTTTGTCGTCTCGAGCTCCTACGAGCAGTACGTC.

The gene calls are TRBV7-8 and TRBJ2-1; 12 positions agree with TRBD2. V lost 2 bases to trimming and J lost 8 bases; unmatched junction nucleotides: 4. Germline V gives CDR1 SGHVS, CDR2 FQNEAQ. CDR3 length equals 15 residues. The CDR3 DNA sequence: TGTGCCAGCAGCTTACGACTAGCGGGAGTGGATGAGCAGTTCTTC. Translating gives CASSLRLAGVDEQFF.

The V call is TRBV11-2, the J call TRBJ2-2; D is possibly TRBD2 (6 bases). Per the germline V gene, CDR1 is SGHAT and CDR2 is FQNNGV. This CDR3 is 15 amino acids long. V lost 5 bases to trimming and J lost 4 bases, with 14 bases between them. CDR3 sequence (DNA): TGTGCCAGCAGCCCCCAGGGACTCTTCACCGGGGAGCTGTTTTTT. This translates into CASSPQGLFTGELFF.

The rearrangement uses TRBV7-6 and TRBJ2-2; 8 bases fit TRBD2. This CDR3 spans 18 amino acids. The J segment lost 7 bases and the V segment lost 3 bases, leaving 16 bases of the junction unmatched. Looked up from germline, CDR1 is SGHVS and CDR2 is FNYEAQ. CDR3 protein: CASSLTSVRVRERGELFF. The CDR3 coding sequence is TGTGCCAGCAGCTTGACTAGCGTGAGAGTTCGGGAACGCGGGGAGCTGTTTTTT.

The chain joins TRBV10-3 to TRBJ2-7, with 11 positions matching TRBD1. V lost 0 bases, J lost 6 bases, and 4 bases stayed unmatched. Germline CDR1 is ENHRY and CDR2 is SYGVKD. This CDR3 spans 15 amino acids. DNA of the CDR3: TGTGCCATCAGTGAGTCTTGGACAGGGGGCTCCGAGCAGTACGTC. It codes for CAISESWTGGSEQYV.

This rearrangement joins TRBV23-1 to TRBJ1-4; D gene ambiguous. TRBV23-1 is an ORF; its function is uncertain. This CDR3 is 16 amino acids long. Trimming removed 4 bases from V and 4 bases from J, with 16 bases in between. The CDR3 reads CASSRKEGGHNEKLFF. DNA of the CDR3: TGCGCCAGCAGTCGAAAAGAGGGCGGGCATAATGAAAAACTGTTTTTT.

The CDR3 loop is CASSPRWGSGYTF. CDR3 DNA: TGTGCCAGCAGTCCCCGGTGGGGCTCTGGCTACACCTTC. The chain combines TRBV28 with TRBJ1-2; tentative D call: TRBD1 (5 bases). This CDR3 has 13 residues. V lost 5 bases and J lost 7, with 14 bases in between. CDR1 and CDR2 from the germline V gene are MDHEN and SYDVKM.

The V call is TRBV7-2, the J call TRBJ2-7; D possibly corresponds to TRBD1 (7 bases). Germline V gene lookup returns CDR1 SGHTA and CDR2 FQGNSA. The CDR3 runs to 17 residues. V lost 1 base, J lost 4 bases, and 20 bases lay in between. The CDR3 nucleotides read TGTGCCAGCAGCTTAGTAGTCAGGGGGGACGCCCCGTACGAGCAGTACTTC. It codes for CASSLVVRGDAPYEQYF.

This chain joins TRBV10-3 and TRBJ1-3, with D possibly TRBD1 on 5 matching bases. V gave up 2 bases and J gave up 5 bases, with 16 bases separating them. The germline V gene encodes CDR1 ENHRY and CDR2 SYGVKD. The CDR3 extends over 16 amino acids. The CDR3 protein is CAISEDSGRGRNTIYF. CDR3 nucleotide sequence: TGTGCCATCAGTGAGGACTCAGGGCGCGGGAGAAACACCATATATTTT.